The 9 T cell receptor beta chains listed next were all sequenced from one sample in a study of CXCR3-negative and CXCR3-positive naive CD8 T cells. Whole-study findings and limits: When CXCR3-positive naive cells were set against CXCR3-negative naive cells, the former had more hydrophobic TRB CDR3s.

These receptors have no known antigen. Libraries were UMI-labeled 5' RACE TRB cDNA. Reprocessing the 5' RACE reads, TCRdb reports a single entry for every CDR3 protein and omits DNA. The sample has approximately 100,000 distinct CDR3 sequences. Sequencing was performed on naive CXCR3+ CD8+ T cells from blood. The sample's subset: CD45RO-CCR7+CD27+CD95- naive CD8+ T cells expressing CXCR3 (TNR3+). These receptors were taken from a human donor in good health. Some clones in this sample may be carry-over from other donors' samples.

The chain couples TRBV7-9 to TRBJ1-2. The germline gives CDR1 SEHNR, CDR2 FQNEAQ (reference sequence). The CDR3 is made up of 12 amino acids. CDR3 in amino acids: CASSPDPRGYTF.

This chain uses TRBV7-9 with TRBJ2-3; TCRdb selects TRBD2, and the lack of DNA leaves this call unchecked. Germline-derived CDR1 and CDR2 are SEHNR and FQNEAQ (reference sequence). The CDR3 runs to 16 residues. The CDR3 region is CASSSTASGRVDTQYF.

The chain links TRBV3-1 to TRBJ2-7; there is no DNA to check the TCRdb D call of TRBD2. The CDR3 covers 15 residues. The germline CDR1 and CDR2 sequences are LGHDT and YNNKEL (reference sequence). CDR3 residues: CASSEGLAASYEQYF.

The rearrangement uses TRBV5-6 and TRBJ2-7. Germline CDR1 is SGHDT and CDR2 is YYEEEE. The length of the CDR3 is 13 residues. The CDR3 reads CASTWGSTYEQYF.

The chain joins TRBV29-1 to TRBJ2-7; TCRdb designates TRBD2, a call that cannot be tested without DNA. The CDR3 is made up of 12 amino acids. CDR1 and CDR2 (germline): SQVTM, ANQGSEA. This CDR3 is CSVLREGGEQYF.

The chain is built from TRBV28 and TRBJ2-7; TCRdb calls TRBD2, which cannot be checked without DNA. Germline V lookup: CDR1 MDHEN, CDR2 SYDVKM. CDR3 length: 16 residues. CDR3 residues: CASSSPRDSYHYEQYF.

The chain's CDR3 is CASSRDSEATQYF. This sequence joins TRBV14 and TRBJ2-5; the TCRdb D gene call, TRBD2, has no DNA to confirm it. The CDR3 totals 13 residues. CDR1 is SGHDN and CDR2 is FVKESK in the germline V gene.

The chain recombines TRBV11-1 with TRBJ2-1; TCRdb outputs TRBD2, but without DNA this stays unchecked. The CDR3 has 14 residues. Germline lookup yields CDR1 SGHAT and CDR2 FQDESV (reference sequence). CDR3 residues: CASRPLAGHNEQFF.

The V call is TRBV7-9, the J call TRBJ1-5. Germline V gene data show CDR1 as SEHNR and CDR2 as FQNEAQ (reference sequence). This CDR3 is 14 amino acids long. CDR3 residues: CASSSALGNQPQHF.